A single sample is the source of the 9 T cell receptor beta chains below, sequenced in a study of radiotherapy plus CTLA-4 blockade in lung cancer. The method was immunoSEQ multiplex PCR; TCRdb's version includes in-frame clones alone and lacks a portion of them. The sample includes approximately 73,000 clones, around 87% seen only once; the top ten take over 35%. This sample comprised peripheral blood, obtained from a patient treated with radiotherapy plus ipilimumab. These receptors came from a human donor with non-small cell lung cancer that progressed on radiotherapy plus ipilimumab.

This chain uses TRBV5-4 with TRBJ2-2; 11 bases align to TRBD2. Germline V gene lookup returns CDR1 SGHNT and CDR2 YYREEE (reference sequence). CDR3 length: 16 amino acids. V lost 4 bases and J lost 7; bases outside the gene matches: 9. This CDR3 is CASSLTSGSAGGELFF. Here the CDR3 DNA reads TGTGCCAGCAGCCTCACTAGCGGGAGTGCAGGCGGGGAGCTGTTTTTT.

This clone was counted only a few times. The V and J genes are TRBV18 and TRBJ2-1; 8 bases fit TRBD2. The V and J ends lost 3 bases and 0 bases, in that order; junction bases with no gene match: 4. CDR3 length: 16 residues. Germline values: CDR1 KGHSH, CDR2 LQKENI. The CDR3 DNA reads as TGTGCCAGCTCACCCCGGGAGGGAAGCTCCTACAATGAGCAGTTCTTC. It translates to CASSPREGSSYNEQFF.

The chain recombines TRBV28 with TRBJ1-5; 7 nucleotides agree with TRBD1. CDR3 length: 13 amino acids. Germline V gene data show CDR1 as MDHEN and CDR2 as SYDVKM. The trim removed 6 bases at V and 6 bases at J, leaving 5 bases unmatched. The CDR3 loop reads CASSLTGTQPQHF. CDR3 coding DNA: TGTGCCAGCAGCCTGACAGGGACTCAGCCCCAGCATTTT.

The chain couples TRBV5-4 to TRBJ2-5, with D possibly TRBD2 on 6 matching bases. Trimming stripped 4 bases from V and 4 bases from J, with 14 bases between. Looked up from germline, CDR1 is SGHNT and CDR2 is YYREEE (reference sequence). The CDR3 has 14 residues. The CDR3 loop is CASSRAGTGETQYF. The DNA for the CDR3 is TGTGCCAGCAGCAGGGCGGGGACTGGAGAGACCCAGTACTTC.

CDR3 nucleotide sequence: TGTGCCAGCAGCTCCTCGTGGATGGGGAACACCGGGGAGCTGTTTTTT. This codes for CASSSSWMGNTGELFF. The chain has TRBV5-4 and TRBJ2-2; D gene unclear. The V and J ends lost 3 bases and 1 base respectively, with 13 bases between them. Germline assignment: CDR1 SGHNT and CDR2 YYREEE (reference sequence). This CDR3 spans 16 amino acids.

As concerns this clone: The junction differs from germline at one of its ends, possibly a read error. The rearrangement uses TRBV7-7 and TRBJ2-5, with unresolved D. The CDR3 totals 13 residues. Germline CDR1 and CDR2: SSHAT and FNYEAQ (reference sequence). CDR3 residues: CASSLDQSETQYF. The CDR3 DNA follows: TGTGCTAGCAGCTTAGATCAGTCCGAGACCCAGTACTTC.

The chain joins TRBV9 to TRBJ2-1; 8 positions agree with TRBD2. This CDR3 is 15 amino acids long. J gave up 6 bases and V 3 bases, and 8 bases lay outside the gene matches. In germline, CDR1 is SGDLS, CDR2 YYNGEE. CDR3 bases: TGTGCCAGCAGCGCAACCGGGACTAGTAGCAATGAGCAGTTCTTC. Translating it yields CASSATGTSSNEQFF.

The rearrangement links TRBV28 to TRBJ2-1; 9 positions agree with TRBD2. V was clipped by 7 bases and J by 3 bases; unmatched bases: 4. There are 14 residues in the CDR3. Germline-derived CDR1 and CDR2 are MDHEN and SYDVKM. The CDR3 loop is CASMRAGGYNEQFF. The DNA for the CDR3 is TGTGCCAGCATGCGAGCGGGAGGCTACAATGAGCAGTTCTTC.

The CDR3 nucleotides read TGTGCCAGCAGTTCTAGGGAGGGCTCCTACGAGCAGTACGTC. As protein: CASSSREGSYEQYV. The chain combines TRBV6-5 with TRBJ2-7, with 7 bases fitting TRBD2. The trim removed 4 bases at V and 0 bases at J, leaving 3 bases unmatched. The CDR3 loop spans 14 amino acids. Germline assignment: CDR1 MNHEY and CDR2 SVGAGI.